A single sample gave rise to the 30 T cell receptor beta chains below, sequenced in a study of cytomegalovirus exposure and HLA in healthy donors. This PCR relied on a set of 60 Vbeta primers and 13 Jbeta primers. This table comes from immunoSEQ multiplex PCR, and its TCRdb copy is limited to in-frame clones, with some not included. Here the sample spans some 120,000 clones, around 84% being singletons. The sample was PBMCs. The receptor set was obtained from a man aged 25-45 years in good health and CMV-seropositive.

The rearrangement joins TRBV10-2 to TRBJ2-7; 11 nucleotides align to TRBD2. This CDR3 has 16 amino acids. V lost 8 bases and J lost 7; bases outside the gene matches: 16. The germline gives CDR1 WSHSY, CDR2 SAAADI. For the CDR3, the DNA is TGCGCCAGCGGGACTAGCGGTCCTACCGTTACACGGGAGCAGTACGTC. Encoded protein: CASGTSGPTVTREQYV.

The CDR3 nucleotides are TGCGCCAGCAGCCTCGTGGCTAGCGGAAACTACGAGCAGTACGTC. Translated, it gives CASSLVASGNYEQYV. The V call is TRBV4-1, the J call TRBJ2-7; 7 nucleotides agree with TRBD2. Germline V gene data show CDR1 as MGHRA and CDR2 as YSYEKL. V was pared by 4 bases and J by 3 bases, with 9 bases of the junction left unmatched. The CDR3 covers 15 residues.

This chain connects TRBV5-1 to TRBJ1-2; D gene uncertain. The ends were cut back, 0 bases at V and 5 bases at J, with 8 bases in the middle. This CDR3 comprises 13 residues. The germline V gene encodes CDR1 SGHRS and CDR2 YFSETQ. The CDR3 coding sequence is TGCGCCAGCAGCTTGGCCGGGGAATATGGCTACACCTTC. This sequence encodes CASSLAGEYGYTF.

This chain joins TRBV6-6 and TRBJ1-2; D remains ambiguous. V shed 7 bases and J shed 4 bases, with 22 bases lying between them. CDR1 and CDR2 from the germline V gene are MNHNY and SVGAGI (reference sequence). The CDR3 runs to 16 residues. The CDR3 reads CASTDGRGVGSYGYTF. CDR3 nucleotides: TGTGCCAGCACCGACGGACGGGGTGTGGGGAGCTATGGCTACACCTTC.

CDR3 residues: CASSHGWAGAGLAYTDTQYF. Here the CDR3 DNA reads TGTGCCAGCAGCCATGGCTGGGCCGGGGCGGGACTAGCTTACACAGATACGCAGTATTTT. The chain couples TRBV11-3 to TRBJ2-3; 9 bases agree with TRBD2. The CDR3 covers 20 residues. Germline-derived CDR1 and CDR2 are SGHNT and YENEEA. V shed 5 bases, J shed 2 bases, and the junction held 20 bases outside the gene matches.

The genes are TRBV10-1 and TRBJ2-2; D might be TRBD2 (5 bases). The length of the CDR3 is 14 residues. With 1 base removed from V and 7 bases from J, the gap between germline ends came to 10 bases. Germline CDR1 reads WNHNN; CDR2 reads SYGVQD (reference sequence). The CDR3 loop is CASSEFLGIGELFF. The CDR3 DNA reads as TGCGCCAGCAGTGAGTTCCTCGGGATCGGGGAGCTGTTTTTT.

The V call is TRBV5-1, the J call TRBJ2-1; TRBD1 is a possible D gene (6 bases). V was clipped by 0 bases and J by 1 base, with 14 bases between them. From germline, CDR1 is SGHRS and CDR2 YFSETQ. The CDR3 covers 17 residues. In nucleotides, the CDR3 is TGCGCCAGCAGCTTGGGAACAGGGCCCCCTTCCTACAATGAGCAGTTCTTC. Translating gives CASSLGTGPPSYNEQFF. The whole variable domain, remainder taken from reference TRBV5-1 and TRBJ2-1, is KAGVTQTPRYLIKTRGQQVTLSCSPISGHRSVSWYQQTPGQGLQFLFEYFSETQRNKGNFPGRFSGRQFSNSRSEMNVSTLELGDSALYLCASSLGTGPPSYNEQFFGPGTRLTVL.

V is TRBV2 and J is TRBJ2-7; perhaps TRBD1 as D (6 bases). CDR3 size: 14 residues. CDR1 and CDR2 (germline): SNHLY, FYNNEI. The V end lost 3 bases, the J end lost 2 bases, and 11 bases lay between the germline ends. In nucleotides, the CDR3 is TGTGCCAGCAGTGAGGACAGAAGCACCTACGAGCAGTACTTC. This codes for CASSEDRSTYEQYF.

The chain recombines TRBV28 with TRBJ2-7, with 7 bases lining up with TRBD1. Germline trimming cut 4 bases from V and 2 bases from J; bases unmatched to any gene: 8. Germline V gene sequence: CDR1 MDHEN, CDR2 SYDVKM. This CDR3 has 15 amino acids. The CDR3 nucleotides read TGTGCCAGCAGTTCCCCGACAGGGACCCCCTACGAGCAGTACTTC. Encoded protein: CASSSPTGTPYEQYF. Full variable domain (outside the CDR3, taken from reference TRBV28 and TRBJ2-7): DVKVTQSSRYLVKRTGEKVFLECVQDMDHENMFWYRQDPGLGLRLIYFSYDVKMKEKGDIPEGYSVSREKKERFSLILESASTNQTSMYLCASSSPTGTPYEQYFGPGTRLTVT.

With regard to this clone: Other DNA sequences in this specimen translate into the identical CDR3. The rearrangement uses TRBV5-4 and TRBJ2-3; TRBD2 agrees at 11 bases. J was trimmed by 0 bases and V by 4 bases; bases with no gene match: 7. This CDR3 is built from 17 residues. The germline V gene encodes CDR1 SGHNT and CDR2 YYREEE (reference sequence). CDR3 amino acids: CASSAGTSGDSTDTQYF. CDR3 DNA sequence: TGTGCCAGCAGCGCCGGGACTAGCGGAGACAGCACAGATACGCAGTATTTT.

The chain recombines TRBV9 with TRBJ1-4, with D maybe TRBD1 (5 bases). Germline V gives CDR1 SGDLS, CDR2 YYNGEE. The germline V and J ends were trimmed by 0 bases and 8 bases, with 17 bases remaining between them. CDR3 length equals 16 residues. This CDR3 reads CASSVGGNPGEEKLFF. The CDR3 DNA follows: TGTGCCAGCAGCGTAGGAGGCAACCCGGGGGAAGAAAAACTGTTTTTT. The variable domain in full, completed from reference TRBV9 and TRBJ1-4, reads DSGVTQTPKHLITATGQRVTLRCSPRSGDLSVYWYQQSLDQGLQFLIQYYNGEERAKGNILERFSAQQFPDLHSELNLSSLELGDSALYFCASSVGGNPGEEKLFFGSGTQLSVL.

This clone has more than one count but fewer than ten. CDR3: CASSLAEPGLGEKLFF. CDR3 bases: TGTGCCAGCAGCTTAGCAGAGCCGGGTTTGGGTGAAAAACTGTTTTTT. The rearrangement links TRBV7-8 to TRBJ1-4; D call uncertain. V lost 0 bases and J lost 7, with 15 bases in between. The germline gives CDR1 SGHVS, CDR2 FQNEAQ. The CDR3 length is 16 residues.

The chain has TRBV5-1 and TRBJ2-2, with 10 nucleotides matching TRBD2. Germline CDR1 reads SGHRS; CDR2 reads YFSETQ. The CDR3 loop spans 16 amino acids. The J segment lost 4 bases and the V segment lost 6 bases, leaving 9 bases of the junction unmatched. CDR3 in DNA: TGCGCCAGCACCCCAAGGACTAGCGGTGGCACCGGGGAGCTGTTTTTT. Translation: CASTPRTSGGTGELFF.

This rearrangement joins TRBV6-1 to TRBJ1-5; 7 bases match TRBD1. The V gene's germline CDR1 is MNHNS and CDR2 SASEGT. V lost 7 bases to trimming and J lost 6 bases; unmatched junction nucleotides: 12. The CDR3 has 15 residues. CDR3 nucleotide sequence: TGTGCCAGCACCCCCGGGACAGAGTTTGGTCAGCCCCAGCATTTT. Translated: CASTPGTEFGQPQHF.

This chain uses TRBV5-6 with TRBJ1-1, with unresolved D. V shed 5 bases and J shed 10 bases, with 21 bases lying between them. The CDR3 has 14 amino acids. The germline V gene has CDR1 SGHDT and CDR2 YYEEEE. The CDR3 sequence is CASRRTLGGLGAFF. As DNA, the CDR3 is TGTGCCAGCAGGCGCACTCTAGGAGGGCTCGGAGCTTTCTTT.

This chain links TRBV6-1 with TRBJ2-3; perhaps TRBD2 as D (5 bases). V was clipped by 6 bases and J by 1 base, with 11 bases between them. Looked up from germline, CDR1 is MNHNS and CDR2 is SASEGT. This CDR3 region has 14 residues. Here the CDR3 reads CASRRGWGTDTQYF. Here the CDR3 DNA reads TGTGCCAGCAGGAGAGGGTGGGGCACAGATACGCAGTATTTT.

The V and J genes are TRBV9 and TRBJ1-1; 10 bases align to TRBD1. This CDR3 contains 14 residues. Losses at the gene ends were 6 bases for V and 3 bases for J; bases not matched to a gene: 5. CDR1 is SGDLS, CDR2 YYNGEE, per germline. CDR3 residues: CASTRTGGDTEAFF. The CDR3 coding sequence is TGTGCCAGCACCCGGACAGGGGGAGACACTGAAGCTTTCTTT.

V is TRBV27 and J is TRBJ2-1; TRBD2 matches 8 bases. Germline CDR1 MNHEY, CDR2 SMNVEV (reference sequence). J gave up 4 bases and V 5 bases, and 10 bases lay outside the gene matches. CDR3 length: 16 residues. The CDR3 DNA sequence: TGTGCCAGCAGTGTATTAGGCGGGGGGATGTACAATGAGCAGTTCTTC. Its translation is CASSVLGGGMYNEQFF.

CDR3 nucleotide sequence: TGCGCCAGCAGCCAAGGTTCTAGCGGGGGACGCACAGATACGCAGTATTTT. Translation: CASSQGSSGGRTDTQYF. The chain carries TRBV4-1 and TRBJ2-3; 10 bases line up with TRBD2. With V trimmed by 1 base and J by 1 base, 5 bases remained unmatched. Germline lookup yields CDR1 MGHRA and CDR2 YSYEKL. The length of the CDR3 is 17 residues.

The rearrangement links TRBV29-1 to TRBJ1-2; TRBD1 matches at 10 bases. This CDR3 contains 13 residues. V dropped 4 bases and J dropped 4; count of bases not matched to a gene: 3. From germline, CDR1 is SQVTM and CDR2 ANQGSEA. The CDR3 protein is CSVGQGAGYGYTF. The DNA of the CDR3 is TGCAGCGTTGGACAGGGGGCGGGCTATGGCTACACCTTC.

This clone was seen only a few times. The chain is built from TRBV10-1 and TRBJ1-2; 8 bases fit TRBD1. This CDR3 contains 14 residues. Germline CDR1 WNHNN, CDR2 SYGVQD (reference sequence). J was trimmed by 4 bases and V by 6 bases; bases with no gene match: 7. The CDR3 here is CASRRQGLPYGYTF. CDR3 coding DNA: TGCGCCAGCAGACGACAGGGGCTCCCCTATGGCTACACCTTC.

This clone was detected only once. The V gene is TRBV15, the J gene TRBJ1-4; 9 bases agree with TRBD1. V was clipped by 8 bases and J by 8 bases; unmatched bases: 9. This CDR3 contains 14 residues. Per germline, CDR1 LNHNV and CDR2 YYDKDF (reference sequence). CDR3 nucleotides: TGTGCCACCGGCAACAGGGGGCCAGGAGAAAAACTGTTTTTT. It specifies CATGNRGPGEKLFF.

CDR3 region: CAIRKDRDSYNEQFF. CDR3 bases: TGTGCCATCAGGAAAGACAGGGACTCTTACAATGAGCAGTTCTTC. The V call is TRBV10-3, the J call TRBJ2-1, with D possibly TRBD1 on 7 matching bases. V lost 6 bases to trimming and J lost 4 bases, with 16 bases between them. Germline CDR1 reads ENHRY; CDR2 reads SYGVKD. The CDR3 totals 15 residues.

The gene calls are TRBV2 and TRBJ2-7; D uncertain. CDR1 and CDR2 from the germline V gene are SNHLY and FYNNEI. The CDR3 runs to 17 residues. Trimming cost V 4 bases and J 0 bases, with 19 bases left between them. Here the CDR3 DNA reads TGTGCCAGCAGTGCACGTATCGGGTCCCAAACCTCCTACGAGCAGTACGTC. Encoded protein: CASSARIGSQTSYEQYV.

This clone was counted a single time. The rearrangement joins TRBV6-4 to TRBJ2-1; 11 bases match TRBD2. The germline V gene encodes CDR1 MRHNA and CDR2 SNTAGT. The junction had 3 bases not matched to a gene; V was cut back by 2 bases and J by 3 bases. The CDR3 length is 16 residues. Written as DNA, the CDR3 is TGTGCCAGCAGTGACATGGGACTAGCGGACTACAATGAGCAGTTCTTC. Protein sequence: CASSDMGLADYNEQFF.

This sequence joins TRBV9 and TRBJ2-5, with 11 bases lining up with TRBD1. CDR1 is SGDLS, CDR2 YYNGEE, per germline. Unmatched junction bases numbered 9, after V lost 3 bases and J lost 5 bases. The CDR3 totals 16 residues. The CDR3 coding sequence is TGTGCCAGCAGCGGGGGACAGGGGGGACGTCAGGAGACCCAGTACTTC. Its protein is CASSGGQGGRQETQYF.

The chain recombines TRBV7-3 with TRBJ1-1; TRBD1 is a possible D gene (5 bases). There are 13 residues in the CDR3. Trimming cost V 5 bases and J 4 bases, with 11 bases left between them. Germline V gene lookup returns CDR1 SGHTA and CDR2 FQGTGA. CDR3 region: CASSPGRGTEAFF. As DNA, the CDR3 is TGTGCCAGCAGCCCTGGAAGGGGCACTGAAGCTTTCTTT.

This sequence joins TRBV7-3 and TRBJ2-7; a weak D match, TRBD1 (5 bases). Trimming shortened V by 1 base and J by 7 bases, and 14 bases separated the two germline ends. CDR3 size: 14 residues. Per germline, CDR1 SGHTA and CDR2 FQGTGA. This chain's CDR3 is CASSLNGQGLEQYF. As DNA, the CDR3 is TGTGCCAGCAGCTTAAATGGCCAGGGTTTAGAGCAGTACTTC.

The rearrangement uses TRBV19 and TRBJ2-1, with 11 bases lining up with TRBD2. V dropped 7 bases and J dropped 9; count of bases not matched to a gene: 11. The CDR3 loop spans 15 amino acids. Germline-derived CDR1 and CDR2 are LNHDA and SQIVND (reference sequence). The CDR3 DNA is TGTGCCAGTACGACGGGGACTAGCGGAGGAGGTGAGCAGTTCTTC. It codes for CASTTGTSGGGEQFF.

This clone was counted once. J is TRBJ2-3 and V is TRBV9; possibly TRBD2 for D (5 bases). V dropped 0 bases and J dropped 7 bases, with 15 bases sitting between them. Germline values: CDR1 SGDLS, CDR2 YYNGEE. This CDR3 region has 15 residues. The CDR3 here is CASSVVVRGENTQYF. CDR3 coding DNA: TGTGCCAGCAGCGTAGTAGTACGGGGTGAAAATACGCAGTATTTT.